This section outlines one TCR beta chain sequence together with its context. Antigen specificity is unknown. This sample was included in a study of vaccination effects on CD4 cells after COVID-19. For the study at large: Post-vaccine specimens arrived a median 72 days past the second dose.

TCRdb's table, derived via immunoSEQ multiplex PCR, lists solely in-frame clones and lacks some. Altogether some 68,000 clones are present, about 80% being singletons, with the ten largest covering 0.95% to 1.5%. Study-wide results and limits: Of the vaccine-induced clones from healthy vaccinees, merely 1 of 255 recognized common cold coronaviruses as well. Whether induced by infection or by vaccine, clones showed marked clonal contraction late after vaccination.

The CDR3 covers 17 residues. V lost 0 bases and J 3 bases, leaving 15 bases between the germline ends. Germline CDR1 reads SGHTA; CDR2 reads FQGNSA. In the ViraFEST assay, antigen-specific CD4+ clonotypes were identified by expansion after peptide-pool stimulation. Subsequent to 10 days of culture, CD4+ T cells were isolated. Participants were given two doses of BNT162b2 or mRNA-1273 vaccine. This TCR came from a human donor who received a COVID-19 vaccine. This specimen consisted of CD4+ T cells from PBMCs cultured with HCoV-229E spike peptides, obtained after COVID-19 vaccination. This sequence joins TRBV7-2 and TRBJ2-1, with D possibly matching TRBD1 (5 bases). This chain's CDR3 is CASSLAHTGDNYNEQFF. As DNA, the CDR3 is TGTGCCAGCAGCTTAGCGCACACAGGCGATAACTACAATGAGCAGTTCTTC.